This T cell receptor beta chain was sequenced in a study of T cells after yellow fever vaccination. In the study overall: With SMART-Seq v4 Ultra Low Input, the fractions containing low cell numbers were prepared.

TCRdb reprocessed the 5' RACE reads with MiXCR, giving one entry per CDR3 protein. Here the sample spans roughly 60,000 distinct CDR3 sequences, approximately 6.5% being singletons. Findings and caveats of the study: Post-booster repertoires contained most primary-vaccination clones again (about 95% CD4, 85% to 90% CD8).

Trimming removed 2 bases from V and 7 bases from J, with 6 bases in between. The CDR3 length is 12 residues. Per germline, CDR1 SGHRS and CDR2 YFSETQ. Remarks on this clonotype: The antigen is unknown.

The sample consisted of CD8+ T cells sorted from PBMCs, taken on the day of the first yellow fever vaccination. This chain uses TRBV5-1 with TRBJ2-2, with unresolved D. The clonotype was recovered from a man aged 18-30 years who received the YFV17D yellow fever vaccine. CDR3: CASSFSDGELFF. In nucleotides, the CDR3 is TGCGCCAGCAGCTTCTCCGACGGGGAGCTGTTTTTT.